These 28 T cell receptor beta chains came from one sample sequenced in a study of cytomegalovirus exposure and HLA in healthy donors. PCR amplification relied on 60 Vbeta primers (plus 13 Jbeta primers). The method was immunoSEQ multiplex PCR; TCRdb's version includes in-frame clones alone and lacks a portion of them. In the table there are 95,000 to 100,000 clones, about four fifths of which are singletons. Material: PBMCs. These receptors all stem from a human donor in good health.

The chain recombines TRBV5-6 with TRBJ2-1; possible D gene TRBD1, 5 bases. Between the trimmed V and J ends, which lost 4 bases and 2 bases, there was a span of 22 bases. This CDR3 is built from 18 residues. Germline-derived CDR1 and CDR2 are SGHDT and YYEEEE. CDR3 DNA sequence: TGTGCCAGCAGCCCCAGGATTACAGGTTTTAGGACCTACAATGAGCAGTTCTTC. Its protein is CASSPRITGFRTYNEQFF.

To note about this clone: One end of the junction fails to match germline, which may point to a read error. Other DNA sequences in the sample encode the same CDR3. The genes are TRBV10-3 and TRBJ1-1; D remains unclear. The CDR3 is 15 residues long. Per germline, CDR1 ENHRY and CDR2 SYGVKD. CDR3 loop: CAISDSAIMNTEAFF. The CDR3 nucleotides read TGTGCTATCAGTGATTCCGCTATTATGAACACTGAAGCTTTCTTT.

V usage is TRBV6-1 and J usage is TRBJ2-1, with a weak D call TRBD1 (5 bases). The ends were cut back, 2 bases at V and 0 bases at J, with 11 bases in the middle. The CDR3 consists of 16 residues. CDR1 and CDR2 from the germline V gene are MNHNS and SASEGT. CDR3 coding DNA: TGTGCCAGCAGTGAAAGTGACAGATACTCCTACAATGAGCAGTTCTTC. This gives the protein CASSESDRYSYNEQFF.

In nucleotides, the CDR3 is TGTGCCATCGGGCTGGGCGCAGATACGCAGTATTTT. Amino acid sequence: CAIGLGADTQYF. J is TRBJ2-3 and V is TRBV10-3; no clear D. The germline V gene encodes CDR1 ENHRY and CDR2 SYGVKD. This CDR3 comprises 12 residues. V lost 8 bases, J lost 4 bases, and 10 bases lay in between.

The sample holds a few counts of this clone. The chain couples TRBV2 to TRBJ1-1, with unresolved D. This CDR3 region has 13 residues. Germline CDR1 reads SNHLY; CDR2 reads FYNNEI. V lost 2 bases and J 6 bases, leaving 10 bases between the germline ends. The CDR3 region is CASSELRRAEAFF. In DNA, the CDR3 is TGTGCCAGCAGTGAACTACGGAGGGCTGAAGCTTTCTTT.

The sample holds one count of this clone. The chain joins TRBV7-2 to TRBJ1-4; the match to TRBD1 covers 8 bases. The CDR3 runs to 15 residues. Germline V gene lookup returns CDR1 SGHTA and CDR2 FQGNSA. Trimming removed 4 bases from V and 8 bases from J; junction bases left unmatched: 9. The DNA for the CDR3 is TGTGCCAGCAGCTCCAACTCAGGGGGCTCCGAAAAACTGTTTTTT. Protein sequence: CASSSNSGGSEKLFF.

The CDR3 nucleotides read TGTGCCAGCAGCTTTGCAGGGAACACTGAAGCTTTCTTT. It specifies CASSFAGNTEAFF. J is TRBJ1-1 and V is TRBV11-2; D gene uncertain. The CDR3 consists of 13 residues. CDR1 is SGHAT and CDR2 is FQNNGV in the germline V gene. V dropped 3 bases and J dropped 1 base, with 6 bases sitting between them.

This chain uses TRBV5-5 with TRBJ1-1; D is unclear. V lost 0 bases and J lost 0, with 9 bases in between. This CDR3 is 15 amino acids long. Germline V gives CDR1 SGHKS, CDR2 YYEKEE (reference sequence). The CDR3 DNA reads TGTGCCAGCAGCTTGGCCGATCAGGTGAACACTGAAGCTTTCTTT. Translating it yields CASSLADQVNTEAFF. The full variable domain, completed using reference TRBV5-5 and TRBJ1-1, is DAGVTQSPTHLIKTRGQQVTLRCSPISGHKSVSWYQQVLGQGPQFIFQYYEKEERGRGNFPDRFSARQFPNYSSELNVNALLLGDSALYLCASSLADQVNTEAFFGQGTRLTVV.

The chain combines TRBV19 with TRBJ1-5; possible D gene TRBD1, 6 bases. The V and J ends lost 4 bases and 0 bases respectively, with 10 bases between them. This CDR3 contains 15 residues. CDR1 and CDR2 from the germline V gene are LNHDA and SQIVND (reference sequence). CDR3 DNA sequence: TGTGCCAGTAGTAGGAACAGGGCTAGCAATCAGCCCCAGCATTTT. Translation gives CASSRNRASNQPQHF.

CDR3 amino acids: CASSQGYYEQYF. The CDR3 DNA follows: TGTGCCAGCAGTCAGGGTTACTACGAGCAGTACTTC. The chain uses TRBV6-1 and TRBJ2-7; a possible D gene is TRBD1 (5 bases). This CDR3 has 12 amino acids. Germline-derived CDR1 and CDR2 are MNHNS and SASEGT. V was cut by 5 bases and J by 3 bases, with 8 bases left in between.

This sequence joins TRBV7-7 and TRBJ2-1, with D perhaps matching TRBD2 (6 bases). V was pared by 5 bases and J by 10 bases, with 15 bases between. CDR1 is SSHAT and CDR2 is FNYEAQ in the germline V gene (reference sequence). This CDR3 has 13 amino acids. The CDR3, as DNA: TGTGCCAGCAGCCGGGACTCCTTAGGGGAGCAGTTCTTC. Protein sequence: CASSRDSLGEQFF.

V usage is TRBV14 and J usage is TRBJ2-1; D remains ambiguous. V was clipped by 0 bases and J by 4 bases, with 7 bases between them. From germline, CDR1 is SGHDN and CDR2 FVKESK. This CDR3 contains 14 residues. The CDR3 loop reads CASSQDFGYNEQFF. The CDR3 DNA sequence: TGTGCCAGCAGCCAAGATTTCGGGTACAATGAGCAGTTCTTC.

The chain carries TRBV6-1 and TRBJ2-7; 10 positions agree with TRBD2. From germline, CDR1 is MNHNS and CDR2 SASEGT. The ends lost 1 base at V and 2 bases at J; junction bases unmatched: 11. The CDR3 contains 18 residues. In DNA form, the CDR3 reads TGTGCCAGCAGTGAAGGACCTAGCGGGGGATCCCTCCCCTACGAGCAGTACTTC. This gives the protein CASSEGPSGGSLPYEQYF.

This chain connects TRBV5-4 to TRBJ2-1, with TRBD2 identical over 13 bases. Per germline, CDR1 SGHNT and CDR2 YYREEE (reference sequence). Trimming took 4 bases from V and 9 from J; bases not matched to a gene: 7. This CDR3 comprises 15 residues. In DNA, the CDR3 is TGTGCCAGCAGCCCGTGGACTAGCGGGAGTTCTGAGCAGTTCTTC. Amino acid sequence: CASSPWTSGSSEQFF.

The chain links TRBV7-8 to TRBJ2-2, with 8 bases that match TRBD2. Germline CDR1 and CDR2: SGHVS and FQNEAQ. The V gene end was trimmed by 5 bases and the J gene end by 1 base; junction bases not matched to a gene: 3. This CDR3 is 15 amino acids long. The DNA of the CDR3 is TGTGCCAGCAGCCGCGCGGGGGGGAACACCGGGGAGCTGTTTTTT. Translation gives CASSRAGGNTGELFF.

The chain uses TRBV6-1 and TRBJ2-5; maybe TRBD2 (5 bases). Trimming removed 0 bases at V and 7 bases at J, with 6 bases between. The CDR3 extends over 12 amino acids. Germline CDR1 is MNHNS and CDR2 is SASEGT. The CDR3 reads CASSEAAGTQYF. As DNA, the CDR3 is TGTGCCAGCAGTGAAGCTGCGGGGACCCAGTACTTC.

This chain joins TRBV11-2 and TRBJ2-7, with a tentative D call TRBD1 (5 bases). V shed 0 bases and J shed 6 bases, with 12 bases lying between them. This CDR3 has 14 amino acids. CDR1 and CDR2 (germline): SGHAT, FQNNGV. CDR3 DNA: TGTGCCAGCAGCTTAGAGCAGGGATTAGCCGAGCAGTACTTC. Translating gives CASSLEQGLAEQYF. Variable domain in full (rest from reference TRBV11-2 and TRBJ2-7): EAGVAQSPRYKIIEKRQSVAFWCNPISGHATLYWYQQILGQGPKLLIQFQNNGVVDDSQLPKDRFSAERLKGVDSTLKIQPAKLEDSAVYLCASSLEQGLAEQYFGPGTRLTVT.

The chain recombines TRBV9 with TRBJ1-5, with 8 bases aligning to TRBD1. The CDR3 runs to 15 residues. Losses at the gene ends were 4 bases for V and 2 bases for J; bases not matched to a gene: 5. Germline values: CDR1 SGDLS, CDR2 YYNGEE. CDR3 DNA sequence: TGTGCCAGCAGCCCCGACAGGGGTGGCAATCAGCCCCAGCATTTT. Translation: CASSPDRGGNQPQHF.

This sequence joins TRBV5-1 and TRBJ2-3; D may be TRBD1 (6 bases). CDR1 and CDR2 from the germline V gene are SGHRS and YFSETQ. V dropped 0 bases and J dropped 3 bases, with 11 bases sitting between them. The CDR3 is 15 residues long. The CDR3 reads CASSLEGGRTDTQYF. CDR3 coding DNA: TGCGCCAGCAGCTTGGAAGGGGGAAGGACAGATACGCAGTATTTT.

The rearrangement links TRBV2 to TRBJ2-1; 7 nucleotides line up with TRBD2. The germline CDR1 and CDR2 sequences are SNHLY and FYNNEI. With V trimmed by 5 bases and J by 8 bases, 9 bases remained unmatched. There are 14 residues in the CDR3. CDR3 protein: CASSSGGFEHEQFF. Written as DNA, the CDR3 is TGTGCCAGCAGTTCCGGGGGGTTCGAACATGAGCAGTTCTTC.

The CDR3 DNA reads as TGTGCCAGTAGTTTACAGGGGTTGCGCCAGCCCCAGCATTTT. Amino acids: CASSLQGLRQPQHF. The rearrangement links TRBV19 to TRBJ1-5, with 7 bases aligning to TRBD1. V was clipped by 5 bases and J by 7 bases; unmatched bases: 8. The CDR3 is 14 amino acids. Germline values: CDR1 LNHDA, CDR2 SQIVND (reference sequence).

This clone has only a few counts. The chain combines TRBV10-3 with TRBJ1-1, with D tentatively TRBD1 (6 bases). This CDR3 has 14 amino acids. The V end lost 11 bases, the J end lost 4 bases, and 20 bases lay between the germline ends. The germline CDR1 and CDR2 sequences are ENHRY and SYGVKD. CDR3 protein: CAVGSGDLVTEAFF. The CDR3 region has the DNA TGTGCCGTCGGCTCAGGGGATTTGGTCACTGAAGCTTTCTTT.

J is TRBJ1-2 and V is TRBV6-1; D perhaps matches TRBD1 (6 bases). The V end was cut by 2 bases, the J end by 4 bases, with 14 bases between. The CDR3 extends over 15 amino acids. Per germline, CDR1 MNHNS and CDR2 SASEGT. CDR3 sequence: CASSEPYRESYGYTF. CDR3 coding DNA: TGTGCCAGCAGTGAACCTTACAGGGAATCCTATGGCTACACCTTC.

This clone was seen only once. CDR3 sequence: CASSASGTSGGPISTDTQYF. The CDR3 nucleotides are TGTGCCAGCAGTGCTTCCGGGACTAGCGGGGGGCCAATTAGCACAGATACGCAGTATTTT. The chain uses TRBV2 and TRBJ2-3; 15 bases are a match to TRBD2. With V trimmed by 4 bases and J by 0 bases, 11 bases remained unmatched. This CDR3 region has 20 residues. The germline V gene encodes CDR1 SNHLY and CDR2 FYNNEI.

This clone has only one observation. This chain connects TRBV6-5 to TRBJ2-1; 8 bases match TRBD2. The trim removed 6 bases at V and 4 bases at J, leaving 8 bases unmatched. The CDR3 spans 15 residues. The V gene's germline CDR1 is MNHEY and CDR2 SVGAGI. This CDR3 is CASSARSGDYNEQFF. As DNA, the CDR3 is TGTGCCAGCAGCGCGCGTAGCGGGGATTACAATGAGCAGTTCTTC.

With regard to this clone: A read error may produce the germline difference seen at one junction end. This sample also contains other DNA sequences that code for the same CDR3. The chain is built from TRBV5-1 and TRBJ1-1, with TRBD1 matching over 8 bases. Germline assignment: CDR1 SGHRS and CDR2 YFSETQ. The CDR3 is made up of 13 amino acids. CDR3 region: CASTTGVGTEAFF. The DNA for the CDR3 is TGCGCTAGCACGACAGGGGTAGGTACTGAAGCTTTCTTT.

The V call is TRBV4-3, the J call TRBJ1-1; perhaps TRBD1 as D (6 bases). V was cut by 0 bases and J by 10 bases, with 18 bases left in between. This CDR3 comprises 15 residues. Germline V gives CDR1 LGHNA, CDR2 YSLEER. The CDR3 region is CASSQDQDRAARAFF. The CDR3 region has the DNA TGCGCCAGCAGCCAAGATCAGGACAGAGCTGCAAGAGCTTTCTTT.

This clone was detected once. The chain links TRBV10-1 to TRBJ2-1; TRBD1 matches 9 bases. Trimming cost V 0 bases and J 9 bases; bases outside gene matches: 6. CDR3 length: 15 amino acids. Germline CDR1 and CDR2: WNHNN and SYGVQD (reference sequence). CDR3 region: CASSESGQGKREQFF. In DNA, the CDR3 is TGCGCCAGCAGTGAGTCGGGACAGGGAAAGCGTGAGCAGTTCTTC.